The 25 T cell receptor beta chains given below trace back to one sample, sequenced in a study of identical twins (TCRdb year 2016). The receptor library was made with 5' RACE. Sequenced using an Illumina HiSeq 2000. The public reads were reprocessed in TCRdb via fastp at Q25 and MiXCR, keeping in-frame beta chains. Every CDR3 protein is listed once, alongside the most common genes and DNA of its rows. The sample contains 250,000 to 350,000 distinct CDR3 sequences, approximately 8% of them found a single time. The ten biggest clones cover about 2.1% of the sample. The same sample was also studied in work on yellow fever vaccine responses in identical twins.

Sequencing was performed on memory (CD45RO+) T cells sorted from blood. The cell subset or site label, read with the paper, signifies: CD45RO+ enriched T cells. The receptors originated from a young woman in good health.

In this sample, this clonotype turned up many times. The gene calls are TRBV25-1 and TRBJ2-4; no reliable D call. The length of the CDR3 is 16 residues. The germline gives CDR1 MGHDK, CDR2 SYGVNS. The ends were cut back, 0 bases at V and 3 bases at J, with 12 bases in the middle. CDR3 in amino acids: CASSEYVGSGKNIQYF. In nucleotides, the CDR3 is TGTGCCAGCAGTGAATATGTCGGTTCGGGCAAAAACATTCAGTACTTC.

This clonotype has at least ten counts. The chain has TRBV5-1 and TRBJ1-1; 8 positions match TRBD1. Per the germline V gene, CDR1 is SGHRS and CDR2 is YFSETQ. This CDR3 contains 15 residues. V shed 6 bases and J 5 bases; nucleotides not matched to a gene: 12. Written as DNA, the CDR3 is TGCGCCAGCAATGACAGGGGCTTAGGGGGGACTGAAGCTTTCTTT. Its protein is CASNDRGLGGTEAFF.

The CDR3 reads CASSPRPGISGGEETQYF. CDR3 nucleotides: TGTGCCAGCAGCCCCCGCCCAGGGATCAGCGGGGGTGAGGAGACCCAGTACTTC. This sequence joins TRBV11-2 and TRBJ2-5; 8 bases line up with TRBD2. Germline lookup yields CDR1 SGHAT and CDR2 FQNNGV. V was clipped by 5 bases and J by 5 bases; unmatched bases: 19. The CDR3 spans 18 residues.

This clonotype was counted many times. The V call is TRBV13, the J call TRBJ1-6; D unresolved. The CDR3 spans 14 residues. V lost 6 bases and J lost 0, with 6 bases in between. The germline gives CDR1 PRHDT, CDR2 FYEKMQ (reference sequence). Here the CDR3 DNA reads TGTGCCAGCAGGACGAGCTCCTATAATTCACCCCTCCACTTT. Its translation: CASRTSSYNSPLHF.

The chain joins TRBV18 to TRBJ2-5, with unresolved D. The V end lost 2 bases, the J end lost 2 bases, and 6 bases lay between the germline ends. The CDR3 length is 13 residues. Germline V gene data show CDR1 as KGHSH and CDR2 as LQKENI. The CDR3 protein is CASSPFSQETQYF. Written as DNA, the CDR3 is TGTGCCAGCTCACCATTTTCGCAAGAGACCCAGTACTTC.

This clonotype turned up a few times. This chain connects TRBV20-1 to TRBJ1-2; a possible D gene is TRBD1 (6 bases). Germline-derived CDR1 and CDR2 are DFQATT and SNEGSKA (reference sequence). Trimming cost V 3 bases and J 4 bases, with 15 bases left between them. This CDR3 is built from 14 residues. In nucleotides, the CDR3 is TGCAGTGCTAGGAGGGACACACTCCTCTATGGCTACACCTTC. Translated: CSARRDTLLYGYTF.

This clonotype was counted at least ten times. The CDR3 region has the DNA TGTGCCATCAGTGGCGGGGCCAGGGCCCAGTACTTC. The encoded protein is CAISGGARAQYF. V is TRBV10-3 and J is TRBJ2-5, with D possibly matching TRBD2 (6 bases). CDR1 and CDR2 (germline): ENHRY, SYGVKD. The CDR3 is 12 residues long. The germline V and J ends were trimmed by 4 bases and 9 bases, with 12 bases remaining between them.

This clonotype was picked up many times. The V call is TRBV20-1, the J call TRBJ2-5; 11 bases line up with TRBD2. CDR1 is DFQATT and CDR2 is SNEGSKA in the germline V gene (reference sequence). V lost 4 bases, J lost 1 base, and 5 bases stayed unmatched. The CDR3 consists of 15 residues. The CDR3 reads CSATPGLAVQETQYF. Written as DNA, the CDR3 is TGCAGTGCTACGCCGGGACTAGCGGTCCAAGAGACCCAGTACTTC.

The rearrangement uses TRBV29-1 and TRBJ1-4; 9 nucleotides align to TRBD1. Germline V gene sequence: CDR1 SQVTM, CDR2 ANQGSEA. The J segment lost 7 bases and the V segment lost 7 bases, leaving 13 bases of the junction unmatched. The CDR3 covers 15 residues. Written as DNA, the CDR3 is TGCAGCGCCCAGGGTGCCGGGACAGGGCTTGAAAAACTGTTTTTT. Its translation: CSAQGAGTGLEKLFF.

This clonotype was observed many times. V and J are TRBV9 and TRBJ2-4, with D unclear. Germline V gene data show CDR1 as SGDLS and CDR2 as YYNGEE. Trimming shortened V by 3 bases and J by 0 bases, and 10 bases separated the two germline ends. The CDR3 sequence is 15 residues long. The CDR3 sequence: CASSARLEAKNIQYF. CDR3 DNA sequence: TGTGCCAGCAGCGCAAGGCTCGAAGCCAAAAACATTCAGTACTTC.

This clonotype was counted once. This chain connects TRBV2 to TRBJ1-4; D is ambiguous. V dropped 4 bases and J dropped 7 bases, with 10 bases sitting between them. This CDR3 has 13 amino acids. Per the germline V gene, CDR1 is SNHLY and CDR2 is FYNNEI. CDR3 DNA sequence: TGTGCCAGCAGTGCGGTAGTAGGTGAAAAACTGTTTTTT. Translated, it gives CASSAVVGEKLFF. Variable domain in full (rest from reference TRBV2 and TRBJ1-4): EPEVTQTPSHQVTQMGQEVILRCVPISNHLYFYWYRQILGQKVEFLVSFYNNEISEKSEIFDDQFSVERPDGSNFTLKIRSTKLEDSAMYFCASSAVVGEKLFFGSGTQLSVL.

This clonotype occurred a few times. The J gene is TRBJ2-7, the V gene TRBV27; no definite D call. V was trimmed by 2 bases and J by 2 bases, leaving 13 bases between them. From germline, CDR1 is MNHEY and CDR2 SMNVEV (reference sequence). CDR3 length: 15 amino acids. The CDR3 spells CASSLSRTNAYEQYF. CDR3 in DNA: TGTGCCAGCAGTTTAAGCAGGACGAACGCCTACGAGCAGTACTTC.

This clonotype has more than one count but fewer than ten. The chain links TRBV14 to TRBJ2-2; tentatively, D is TRBD1 (6 bases). From germline, CDR1 is SGHDN and CDR2 FVKESK. V lost 6 bases to trimming and J lost 3 bases, with 20 bases between them. The length of the CDR3 is 17 residues. The CDR3 DNA reads as TGTGCCAGCAGTCTTTGGCCCGGACAGAGCTACACCGGGGAGCTGTTTTTT. Translated: CASSLWPGQSYTGELFF.

The sample holds many counts of this clonotype. The chain couples TRBV20-1 to TRBJ2-1; 14 bases align to TRBD2. Germline trimming cut 5 bases from V and 12 bases from J; bases unmatched to any gene: 9. Germline V gene data show CDR1 as DFQATT and CDR2 as SNEGSKA (reference sequence). The CDR3 runs to 14 residues. The DNA of the CDR3 is TGCAGTGCTCGTCCGGGACTAGCGGGAGCGGGGCAGTTCTTC. Its protein is CSARPGLAGAGQFF.

The gene calls are TRBV19 and TRBJ2-2; the D is unclear. V dropped 10 bases and J dropped 1 base, with 13 bases sitting between them. From germline, CDR1 is LNHDA and CDR2 SQIVND (reference sequence). This CDR3 has 14 amino acids. CDR3 sequence (DNA): TGTGCCACCAGTACGGCAGGGAACACCGGGGAGCTGTTTTTT. Translated, it gives CATSTAGNTGELFF.

This clonotype was observed a few times. This chain links TRBV5-1 with TRBJ1-1; D not resolved. The CDR3 contains 12 residues. The V and J ends lost 1 base and 10 bases respectively, with 11 bases between them. Germline CDR1 is SGHRS and CDR2 is YFSETQ. CDR3 sequence: CASSLTPRRAFF. The DNA for the CDR3 is TGCGCCAGCAGCTTGACTCCACGGCGAGCTTTCTTT. The full variable domain, with the rest looked up from reference TRBV5-1 and TRBJ1-1, is KAGVTQTPRYLIKTRGQQVTLSCSPISGHRSVSWYQQTPGQGLQFLFEYFSETQRNKGNFPGRFSGRQFSNSRSEMNVSTLELGDSALYLCASSLTPRRAFFGQGTRLTVV.

This clonotype has at least ten counts. This chain uses TRBV5-1 with TRBJ2-3; tentative D call: TRBD2 (6 bases). Between the trimmed V and J ends, which lost 4 bases and 3 bases, there was a span of 12 bases. This CDR3 is 14 amino acids long. The germline V gene has CDR1 SGHRS and CDR2 YFSETQ. The CDR3 spells CASSPGDETDTQYF. DNA of the CDR3: TGCGCCAGCAGCCCGGGGGACGAGACAGATACGCAGTATTTT.

This clonotype has ten or more counts. This chain connects TRBV12-3 or TRBV12-4 to TRBJ1-2, with a weak D call TRBD1 (5 bases). V was shortened by 5 bases and J by 8 bases, with 18 bases between the two germline ends. This CDR3 region has 14 residues. The CDR3 DNA reads TGTGCCAGCAGTGACCCCCCCAGGGTTTGGGGCTACACCTTC. Translating gives CASSDPPRVWGYTF.

This clonotype was seen a few times. The chain links TRBV20-1 to TRBJ2-1; D is unclear. The V and J ends lost 1 base and 5 bases respectively, with 15 bases between them. Per the germline V gene, CDR1 is DFQATT and CDR2 is SNEGSKA (reference sequence). This CDR3 region has 15 residues. Written as DNA, the CDR3 is TGCAGTGCTAGAGTCCAGGCGGCTAGTAACAATGAGCAGTTCTTC. Translation: CSARVQAASNNEQFF.

The sample holds a few counts of this clonotype. This rearrangement joins TRBV20-1 to TRBJ2-1; TRBD2 aligns across 10 bases. The CDR3 has 15 amino acids. From germline, CDR1 is DFQATT and CDR2 SNEGSKA (reference sequence). J was trimmed by 6 bases and V by 0 bases; bases with no gene match: 5. This CDR3 is CSARDLAGVSNEQFF. The CDR3 DNA reads TGCAGTGCTAGAGATCTAGCGGGGGTCAGCAATGAGCAGTTCTTC.

The CDR3 sequence: CASSPRTGGGEQYF. The CDR3 DNA is TGTGCCAGCAGCCCTCGGACAGGGGGCGGCGAGCAGTACTTC. The J gene is TRBJ2-7, the V gene TRBV9, with TRBD1 matching over 11 bases. Trimming removed 4 bases from V and 6 bases from J; junction bases left unmatched: 6. This CDR3 is built from 14 residues. From germline, CDR1 is SGDLS and CDR2 YYNGEE.

This clonotype was recorded at least ten times. The rearrangement uses TRBV5-8 and TRBJ2-5, with TRBD1 matching 9 bases. Germline-derived CDR1 and CDR2 are SGHTS and YDEGEE. V trimming: 0 bases; J trimming: 5 bases; junction bases outside the gene matches: 14. The CDR3 sequence is 18 residues long. The CDR3, as DNA: TGTGCCAGCAGCTTGGGGATTGGGACAGGGTCGTCCTACGAGACCCAGTACTTC. Its protein is CASSLGIGTGSSYETQYF. Full variable domain (remainder filled in from reference TRBV5-8 and TRBJ2-5): EAGVTQSPTHLIKTRGQQATLRCSPISGHTSVYWYQQALGLGLQFLLWYDEGEERNRGNFPPRFSGRQFPNYSSELNVNALELEDSALYLCASSLGIGTGSSYETQYFGPGTRLLVL.

This clonotype turned up a few times. The chain combines TRBV7-9 with TRBJ1-6; perhaps TRBD1 as D (5 bases). Germline V CDR1 and CDR2: SEHNR, FQNEAQ (reference sequence). The CDR3 extends over 16 amino acids. V lost 0 bases and J 6 bases, leaving 12 bases between the germline ends. The CDR3 reads CASSLAGEDTNSPLHF. The CDR3 region has the DNA TGTGCCAGCAGCTTAGCGGGGGAAGATACTAATTCACCCCTCCACTTT.

This clonotype occurred many times. The chain couples TRBV5-1 to TRBJ1-2, with TRBD1 as a possible D gene (5 bases). Germline V gene sequence: CDR1 SGHRS, CDR2 YFSETQ. This CDR3 comprises 13 residues. V was pared by 4 bases and J by 7 bases, with 14 bases between. The CDR3 is CASSPAGGGGYTF. CDR3 in DNA: TGCGCCAGCAGCCCGGCGGGGGGAGGTGGCTACACCTTC.

This clonotype was seen at least ten times. The CDR3: CASSQYPGENIQYF. The CDR3 DNA sequence: TGTGCCAGCAGCCAGTACCCGGGGGAAAACATTCAGTACTTC. This sequence joins TRBV14 and TRBJ2-4, with D perhaps TRBD2 (6 bases). V was trimmed by 3 bases and J by 5 bases, leaving 11 bases between them. Germline assignment: CDR1 SGHDN and CDR2 FVKESK. This CDR3 has 14 residues.